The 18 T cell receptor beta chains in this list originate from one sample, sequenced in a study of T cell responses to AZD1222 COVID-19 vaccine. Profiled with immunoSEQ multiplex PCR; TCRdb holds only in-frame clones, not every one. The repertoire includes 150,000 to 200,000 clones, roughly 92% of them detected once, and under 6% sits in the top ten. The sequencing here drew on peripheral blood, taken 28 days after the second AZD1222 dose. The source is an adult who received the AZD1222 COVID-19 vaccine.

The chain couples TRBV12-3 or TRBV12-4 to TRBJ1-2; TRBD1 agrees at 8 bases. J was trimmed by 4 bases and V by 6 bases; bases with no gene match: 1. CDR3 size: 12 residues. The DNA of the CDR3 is TGTGCCAGCAGAGGGACAGGCTATGGCTACACCTTC. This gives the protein CASRGTGYGYTF.

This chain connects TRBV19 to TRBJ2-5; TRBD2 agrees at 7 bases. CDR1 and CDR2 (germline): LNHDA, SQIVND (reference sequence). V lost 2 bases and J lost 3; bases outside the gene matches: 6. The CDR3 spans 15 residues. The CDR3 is CASSIWAGVEETQYF. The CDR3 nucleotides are TGTGCCAGTAGTATATGGGCGGGAGTGGAAGAGACCCAGTACTTC.

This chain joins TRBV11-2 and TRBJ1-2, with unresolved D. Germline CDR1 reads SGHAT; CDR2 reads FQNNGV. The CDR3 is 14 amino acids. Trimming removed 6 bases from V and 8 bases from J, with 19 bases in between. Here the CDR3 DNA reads TGTGCCAGCAGATTCACTAGGGATATGAGAGGCTACACCTTC. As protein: CASRFTRDMRGYTF.

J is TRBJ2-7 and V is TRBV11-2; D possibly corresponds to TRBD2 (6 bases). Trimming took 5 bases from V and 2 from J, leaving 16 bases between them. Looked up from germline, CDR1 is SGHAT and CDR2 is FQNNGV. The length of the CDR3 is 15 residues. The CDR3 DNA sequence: TGTGCCAGCAGCCCGTTGACGGGGAGGCCCTACGAGCAGTACTTC. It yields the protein CASSPLTGRPYEQYF.

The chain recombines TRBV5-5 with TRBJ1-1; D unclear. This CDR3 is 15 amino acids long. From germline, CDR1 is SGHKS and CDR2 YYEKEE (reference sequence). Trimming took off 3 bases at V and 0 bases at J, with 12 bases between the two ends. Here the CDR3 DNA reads TGTGCCAGCAGCTATATACAGACAATGAACACTGAAGCTTTCTTT. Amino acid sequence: CASSYIQTMNTEAFF.

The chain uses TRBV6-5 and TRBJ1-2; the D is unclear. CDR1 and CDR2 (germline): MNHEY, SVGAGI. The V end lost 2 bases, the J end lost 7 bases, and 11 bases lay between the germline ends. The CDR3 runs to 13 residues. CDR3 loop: CASSYDGLGGYTF. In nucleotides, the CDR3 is TGTGCCAGCAGTTACGATGGGTTAGGTGGCTACACCTTC.

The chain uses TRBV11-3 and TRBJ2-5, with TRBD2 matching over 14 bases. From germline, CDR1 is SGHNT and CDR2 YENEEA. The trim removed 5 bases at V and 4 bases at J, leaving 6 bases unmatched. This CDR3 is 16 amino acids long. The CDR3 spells CASSAGTSGRLETQYF. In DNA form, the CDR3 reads TGTGCCAGCAGCGCCGGGACTAGCGGGAGACTAGAGACCCAGTACTTC.

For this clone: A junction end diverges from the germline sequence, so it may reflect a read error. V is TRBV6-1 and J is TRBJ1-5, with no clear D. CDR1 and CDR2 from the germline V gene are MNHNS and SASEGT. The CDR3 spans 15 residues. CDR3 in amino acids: CASTEIGPSNQPQHF. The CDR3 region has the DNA TGTGCCAGCACTGAAATCGGACCCTCAAATCAGCCCCAGCATTTT.

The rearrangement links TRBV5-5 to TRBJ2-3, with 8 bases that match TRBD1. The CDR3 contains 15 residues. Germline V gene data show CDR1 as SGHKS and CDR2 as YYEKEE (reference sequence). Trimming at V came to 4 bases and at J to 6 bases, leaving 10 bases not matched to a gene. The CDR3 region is CASSPNRGARDTQYF. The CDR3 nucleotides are TGTGCCAGCAGCCCCAACAGGGGGGCACGGGATACGCAGTATTTT.

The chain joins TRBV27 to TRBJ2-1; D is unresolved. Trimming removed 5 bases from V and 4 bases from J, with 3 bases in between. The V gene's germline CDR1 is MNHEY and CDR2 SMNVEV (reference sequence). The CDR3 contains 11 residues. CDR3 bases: TGTGCCAGCAGTCGTTACAATGAGCAGTTCTTC. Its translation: CASSRYNEQFF.

Here the CDR3 reads CASSYRLSSEKLFF. DNA for the CDR3: TGCGCCAGCAGCTACAGGCTCTCCTCTGAAAAACTGTTTTTT. The chain carries TRBV5-1 and TRBJ1-4; weak D call: TRBD1 (5 bases). The CDR3 totals 14 residues. Germline CDR1 is SGHRS and CDR2 is YFSETQ. V was cut by 3 bases and J by 7 bases, with 13 bases left in between. Using reference TRBV5-1 and TRBJ1-4 for the parts outside the CDR3, the full variable domain is KAGVTQTPRYLIKTRGQQVTLSCSPISGHRSVSWYQQTPGQGLQFLFEYFSETQRNKGNFPGRFSGRQFSNSRSEMNVSTLELGDSALYLCASSYRLSSEKLFFGSGTQLSVL.

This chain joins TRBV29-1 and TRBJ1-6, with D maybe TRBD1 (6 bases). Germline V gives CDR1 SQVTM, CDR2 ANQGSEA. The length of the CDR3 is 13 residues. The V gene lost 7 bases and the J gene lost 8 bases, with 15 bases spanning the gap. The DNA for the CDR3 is TGCAGCGCGAAACAGGGTTTAGATTCACCCCTCCACTTT. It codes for CSAKQGLDSPLHF.

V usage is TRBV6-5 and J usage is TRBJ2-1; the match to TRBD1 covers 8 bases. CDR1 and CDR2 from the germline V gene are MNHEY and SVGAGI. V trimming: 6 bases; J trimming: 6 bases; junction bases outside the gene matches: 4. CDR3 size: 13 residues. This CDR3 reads CASRTGVGNEQFF. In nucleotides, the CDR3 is TGTGCCAGCAGGACAGGGGTTGGCAATGAGCAGTTCTTC.

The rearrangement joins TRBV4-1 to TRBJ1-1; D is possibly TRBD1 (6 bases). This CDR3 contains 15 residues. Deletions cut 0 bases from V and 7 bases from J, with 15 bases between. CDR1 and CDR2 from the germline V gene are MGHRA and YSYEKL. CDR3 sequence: CASSQDYRGLVEAFF. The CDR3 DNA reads TGCGCCAGCAGCCAAGATTATCGGGGGCTTGTTGAAGCTTTCTTT.

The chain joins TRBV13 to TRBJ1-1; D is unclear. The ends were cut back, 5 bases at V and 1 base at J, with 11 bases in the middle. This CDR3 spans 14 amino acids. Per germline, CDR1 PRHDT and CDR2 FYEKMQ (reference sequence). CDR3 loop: CASSPVTRNTEAFF. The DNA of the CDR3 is TGTGCCAGCAGCCCGGTTACTCGGAACACTGAAGCTTTCTTT.

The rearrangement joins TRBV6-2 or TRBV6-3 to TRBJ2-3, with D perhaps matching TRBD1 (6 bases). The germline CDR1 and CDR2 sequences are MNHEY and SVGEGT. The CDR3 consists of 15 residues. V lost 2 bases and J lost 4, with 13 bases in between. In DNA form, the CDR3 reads TGTGCCAGCAGTTACGGTGGGACATCCGCAGATACGCAGTATTTT. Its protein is CASSYGGTSADTQYF.

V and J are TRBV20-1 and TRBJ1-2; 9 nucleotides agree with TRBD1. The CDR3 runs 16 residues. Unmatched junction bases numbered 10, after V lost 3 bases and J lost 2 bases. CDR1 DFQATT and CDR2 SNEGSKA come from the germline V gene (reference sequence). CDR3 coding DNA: TGCAGTGCTAGTGAGGGGGGGACAGGGCGGAACTATGGCTACACCTTC. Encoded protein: CSASEGGTGRNYGYTF.

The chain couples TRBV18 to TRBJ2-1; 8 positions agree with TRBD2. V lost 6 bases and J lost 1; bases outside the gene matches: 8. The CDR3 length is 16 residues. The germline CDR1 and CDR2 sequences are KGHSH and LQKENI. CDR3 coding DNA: TGTGCCAGCTCCGACATAGCGGGACGGTCCTACAATGAGCAGTTCTTC. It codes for CASSDIAGRSYNEQFF.